This TCR beta chain was documented in a study of T-cell memory formation after mild COVID-19. About the study: Largely, the TCR clusters proved donor specific. Findings and limits, study-wide: The pre-infection memory compartment contained some responding clones, suggesting cross-reactive memory joined. Clones that got smaller from day 15 to 85 had even CD4/CD8, while clones growing later tipped toward CD4+. Nothing confirmed that second-wave clones peaking on day 37 were specific for SARS-CoV-2.

Using its own MiXCR run on the 5' RACE reads, TCRdb lists one record per CDR3 protein. Among roughly 280,000 distinct CDR3 sequences listed, roughly 17% were seen once. The CDR3 length is 10 residues. Germline V gives CDR1 MNHEY, CDR2 SMNVEV (reference sequence). Trimming took off 7 bases at V and 8 bases at J, with 3 bases between the two ends. At least ten counts were recorded for this clonotype. No antigen is known for it. The rearrangement uses TRBV27 and TRBJ1-6; the D is unclear. The receptor was derived from a man aged 18-30 years who had mild COVID-19 (a few samples of this study predate the infection). Cell type and time point are not known. Sequencing was performed on PBMCs or a T cell subset sorted from them (not recorded which). Here the CDR3 reads CASTDSPLHF. The CDR3 DNA follows: TGTGCCAGCACGGATTCACCCCTCCACTTT.